This TCR beta chain stems from a study of cytomegalovirus exposure and HLA in healthy donors. Findings and caveats of the study: A few V segments could not be told apart, such as TRBV6-2 and TRBV6-3, and were left out. Researchers counted over 150 TCR beta chains as cytomegalovirus-associated.

Notes on this clone: The antigen is not known.

Researchers ran the PCR with 60 Vbeta and 13 Jbeta primers. TCRdb keeps only in-frame clones here, not all; method: immunoSEQ multiplex PCR. The data show some 200,000 clones, with 70% seen just once and 2.6% held by the top ten. CDR1 LNHNV and CDR2 YYDKDF come from the germline V gene (reference sequence). CDR3 length: 16 residues. V was clipped by 3 bases and J by 3 bases; unmatched bases: 7. As for the donors, each was a healthy bone marrow donor. Unrecorded immune exposures were likely, despite nominal health at sampling. The sequenced sample consisted of PBMCs. V gene TRBV15 combines with J gene TRBJ1-1; 10 bases are a match to TRBD1. This TCR came from a man aged 40-49 years in good health and CMV-seropositive. CDR3 region: CATSSDRGRWDTEAFF. CDR3 coding DNA: TGTGCCACCAGCAGCGACAGGGGGCGGTGGGACACTGAAGCTTTCTTT.